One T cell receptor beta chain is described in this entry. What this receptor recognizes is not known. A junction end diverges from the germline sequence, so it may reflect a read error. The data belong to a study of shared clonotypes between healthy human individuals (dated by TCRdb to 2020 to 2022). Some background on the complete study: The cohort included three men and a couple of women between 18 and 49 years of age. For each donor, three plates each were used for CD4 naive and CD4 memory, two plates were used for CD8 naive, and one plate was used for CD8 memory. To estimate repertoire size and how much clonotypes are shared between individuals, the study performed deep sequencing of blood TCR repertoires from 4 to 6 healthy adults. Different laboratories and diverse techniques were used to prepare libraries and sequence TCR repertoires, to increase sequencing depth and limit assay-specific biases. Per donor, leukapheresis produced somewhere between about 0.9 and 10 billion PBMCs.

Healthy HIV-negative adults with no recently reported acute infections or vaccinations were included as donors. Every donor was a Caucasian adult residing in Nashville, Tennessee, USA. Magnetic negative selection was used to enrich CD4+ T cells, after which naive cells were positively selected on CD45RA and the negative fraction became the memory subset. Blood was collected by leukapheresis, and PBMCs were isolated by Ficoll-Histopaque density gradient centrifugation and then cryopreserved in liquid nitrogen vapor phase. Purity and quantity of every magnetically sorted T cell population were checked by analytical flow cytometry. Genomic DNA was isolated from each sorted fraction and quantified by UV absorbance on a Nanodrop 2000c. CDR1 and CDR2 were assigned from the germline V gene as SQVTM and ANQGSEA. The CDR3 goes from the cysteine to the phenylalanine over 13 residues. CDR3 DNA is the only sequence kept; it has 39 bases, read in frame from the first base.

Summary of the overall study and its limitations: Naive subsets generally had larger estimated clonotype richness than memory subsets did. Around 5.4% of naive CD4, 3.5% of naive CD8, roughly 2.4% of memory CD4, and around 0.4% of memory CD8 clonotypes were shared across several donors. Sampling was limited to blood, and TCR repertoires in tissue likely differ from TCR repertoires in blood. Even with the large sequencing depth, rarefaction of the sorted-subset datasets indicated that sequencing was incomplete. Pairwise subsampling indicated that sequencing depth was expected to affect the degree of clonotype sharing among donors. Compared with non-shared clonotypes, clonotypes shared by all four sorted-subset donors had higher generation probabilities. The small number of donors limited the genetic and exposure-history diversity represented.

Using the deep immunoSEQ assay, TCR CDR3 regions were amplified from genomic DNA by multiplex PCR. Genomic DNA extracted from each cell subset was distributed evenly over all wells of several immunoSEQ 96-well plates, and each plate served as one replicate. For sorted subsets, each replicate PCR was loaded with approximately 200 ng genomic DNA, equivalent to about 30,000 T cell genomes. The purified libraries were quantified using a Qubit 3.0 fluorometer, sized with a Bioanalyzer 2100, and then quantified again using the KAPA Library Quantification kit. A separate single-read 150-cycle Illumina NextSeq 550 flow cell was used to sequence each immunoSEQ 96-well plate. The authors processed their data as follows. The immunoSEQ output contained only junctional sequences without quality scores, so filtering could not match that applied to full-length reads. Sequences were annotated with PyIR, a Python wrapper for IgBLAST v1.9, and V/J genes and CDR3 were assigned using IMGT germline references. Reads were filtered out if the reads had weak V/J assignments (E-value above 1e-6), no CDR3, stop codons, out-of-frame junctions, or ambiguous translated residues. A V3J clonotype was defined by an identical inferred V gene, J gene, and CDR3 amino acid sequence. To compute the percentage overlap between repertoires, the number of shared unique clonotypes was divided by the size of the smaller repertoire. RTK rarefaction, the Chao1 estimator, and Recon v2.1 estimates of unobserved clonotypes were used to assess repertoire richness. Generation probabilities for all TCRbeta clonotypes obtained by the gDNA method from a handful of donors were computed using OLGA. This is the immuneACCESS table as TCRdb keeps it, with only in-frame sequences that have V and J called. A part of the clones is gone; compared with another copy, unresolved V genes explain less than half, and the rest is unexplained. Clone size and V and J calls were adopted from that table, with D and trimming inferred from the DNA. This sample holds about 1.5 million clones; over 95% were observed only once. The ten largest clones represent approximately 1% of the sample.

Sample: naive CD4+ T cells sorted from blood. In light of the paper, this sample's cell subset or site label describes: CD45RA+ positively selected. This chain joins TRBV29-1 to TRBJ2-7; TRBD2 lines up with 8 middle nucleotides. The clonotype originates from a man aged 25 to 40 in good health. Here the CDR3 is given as CSAEASGSREQYF. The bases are TGCAGCGCTGAAGCCAGCGGGAGTCGCGAGCAGTACTTC.